This T cell receptor (beta chain) emerged from a study of T cell responses to AZD1222 COVID-19 vaccine. Study overall: Second-dose groups at about 4 or about 12 weeks were pooled. Study-level results: Repertoire sampling happened only post peak T cell response. The donor group comprised mostly white British people and more females; the analysis possibly underestimated clonal diversity. Spike-wide coverage was observed for vaccine-associated CD4 TCRs, with dominant responses at 160-218 and 743-854.

A remark on this clone: The antigen remains undetermined.

The data were produced by immunoSEQ multiplex PCR, yet TCRdb's version contains in-frame clones alone and is incomplete. The sample carries tens of thousands of clones, around 80% recorded once. Germline V gene data show CDR1 as SGHRS and CDR2 as YFSETQ. The CDR3 loop spans 15 amino acids. The germline V and J ends were trimmed by 4 bases and 4 bases, with 17 bases remaining between them. The clonotype comes from an adult in good health. This sample comprised peripheral blood, obtained on day 0 of AZD1222 vaccination. V usage is TRBV5-1 and J usage is TRBJ2-5; no firm D call. The CDR3 is CASSPFGSARETQYF. The CDR3, as DNA: TGCGCCAGCAGCCCATTCGGGTCTGCTCGAGAGACCCAGTACTTC.